Reported below is one TCR beta chain. Which antigen it targets is not known. No qualities accompany the bases; no much larger clone lies one base away. Library creation used the immunoSEQ multiplex PCR assay. For most patients, genomic DNA was isolated with the Qiagen DNeasy Blood and Tissue Kit and sent frozen to Adaptive Biotechnologies for TCR sequencing. High-throughput TCR-beta CDR3 sequencing of genomic DNA from most patients was performed by Adaptive Biotechnologies. The paper's processing steps were these. TCR sequencing data were retrieved from Adaptive's ImmunoSEQ software for 15 to 20 patients, whereas a few other patients were processed with MiXCR and VDJtools. CD4 versus CD8 sorting errors were corrected by removing sequences found in both subsets at a frequency ratio below 5:1. CDR3 nucleotide sequences shared between donor and recipient were removed because the origin of such sequences could not be assigned. To be classed as alloreactive, a clone needed at least 2-fold expansion over unstimulated cells and a minimum CFSE-low frequency of 0.002% (template counts) or 0.001% (read counts). Clones detected in sequenced pre-transplant spleen, lymph node, or MLR CFSE-low populations of the donor or recipient were defined as mappable. The cumulative frequency of alloreactive clones was calculated as a percentage of all sequences, weighted by copy number. The immuneACCESS repertoire file appears here via TCRdb, limited to in-frame rearrangements. These files lack a portion of the clones; in checked studies, under half of the deficit traces to unresolved V genes, and the cause of the others is not known. V, J and clone size were drawn from that table, and D and trimming were deduced from the DNA. The sample contains about 85,000 clones, around 80% of them found a single time. The ten largest clones capture around 0.86% of the sample.

This record comes from a study of graft-versus-host responses after intestinal transplantation listed by TCRdb under 2021. Some background on the complete study: The transplants that recipients got were multivisceral, liver-intestinal, or isolated intestinal. Donor T cell macrochimerism was defined as a peak of at least 4% donor T cells among recipient peripheral blood mononuclear cells. Instead of going to the commercial service, samples from a few later patients were sequenced in-house on an Illumina MiSeq and processed with MiXCR. To identify alloreactive clones, pre-transplant mixed lymphocyte reaction products were sequenced and then compared with unstimulated pre-transplant donor and recipient T cells. The cohort enrolled about two dozen intestinal transplant recipients, one of whom was a retransplant, and 3 patients without pretransplant specimens were excluded. After intestinal transplantation, graft-versus-host and host-versus-graft alloreactive T cell clones were followed in the graft, circulation and bone marrow using bulk TCR-beta CDR3 sequencing. All recipients received anti-thymocyte globulin induction followed by maintenance tacrolimus and steroids for roughly three years.

Taken with the paper, the label for time point translates to: cells obtained before transplantation from donor or recipient. CD3+CD4+ and CD3+CD8+ populations were FACS-sorted from unstimulated pre-transplant donor and recipient cells taken from spleen or lymph nodes. Results and caveats for the whole study, not just this receptor: Early after transplant, declines in HvG clones were associated with peak levels of circulating GvH clones. GvH clones were found in recipient bone marrow, and some of the GvH clones appeared earlier in ileal mucosa or blood, which is consistent with an intestinal mucosal origin. High GvH to HvG T cell clonal ratios were observed in the allografts of patients with donor T cell macrochimerism. The conclusions were limited by the relatively low number and heterogeneity of the intestinal transplant patients.

CDR1 ENHRY and CDR2 SYGVKD are derived from the germline V gene. Trimming removed 3 bases from V and 13 bases from J; the gene matches leave 8 bases unexplained. The CDR3 numbers 14 residues from cysteine through phenylalanine. The read is trimmed to its CDR3 DNA, 42 bases read in frame from base 1. The rearrangement combines TRBV10-3 with TRBJ2-2; a stretch of 10 junction bases matches TRBD1. The material sequenced was unstimulated CD4+ T cells sorted from spleen or lymph node cells, taken before intestinal transplant. This sequence originates from a human donor who received an intestinal transplant. This receptor carries the CDR3 CAISEGQGGNGLFF. The DNA sequence is TGTGCCATCAGTGAAGGACAGGGGGGAAATGGGCTGTTTTTT.